This T cell receptor (beta chain) was captured in a study of cytomegalovirus exposure and HLA in healthy donors (dated by TCRdb to about 2017). For context, the study as a whole: According to a later analysis, one platform produced both the 100 to 150 validation repertoires and the 666 repertoires of the first cohort. The study aimed to test whether signatures of past pathogen exposure could be identified by cataloging public T cell receptors. Besides the first cohort of approximately 710 subjects, a separate validation cohort made up of roughly 120 different subjects was used. To predict cytomegalovirus infection status, the study brought together high-throughput TCR immunosequencing, statistical association of individual TCRs with disease status, and machine learning.

Overall results and qualifications from the work: In vitro tests confirmed that a few of the cytomegalovirus-associated TCR beta chains recognize cytomegalovirus antigens. The study gave a list of over 150 TCR beta chains associated with cytomegalovirus. The authors suggested that the approach could potentially be extended to other disease states and immunological phenotypes. A later analysis lacked HLA typing for the validation cohort, so it scored co-occurrence in that cohort across all 110 or so repertoires. The classifier was reported to diagnose cytomegalovirus status with high specificity and sensitivity in both the original and validation cohorts. Most TCR sequences were observed very rarely across donors, whereas some public TCRs were present in many individuals. In a later analysis, TCRs clustered in the first cohort were found to also tend to co-occur in the 120 or so validation repertoires, with approximately 95% of cluster scores above 0.

The donors were included in the validation cohort of 130 or so subjects, a group kept apart from the approximately 700-subject first cohort. CDR1 and CDR2, looked up from the germline V gene, are ENHRY and SYGVKD. V sheds 6 bases and J sheds 2 bases, leaving 18 bases between their ends. There are 16 amino acids in the CDR3, from cysteine to phenylalanine inclusive. Only CDR3 DNA is held: 48 bases, read in frame from base 1. The library was produced with the immunoSEQ multiplex PCR assay. The authors processed their data as follows. To diagnose cytomegalovirus status from the catalog of TCR beta chain sequences, a statistical classification framework was built. TCRdb carries this immuneACCESS record with in-frame sequences only. Its versions omit some clonotypes, under half of them owing to an unresolved V gene in the studies checked, with the rest unexplained. From that table come the V and J calls and clone size; the DNA was used to work out D and trimming. The sample table records a few hundred thousand clones; roughly 88% of these occur just once. Jointly, the top ten make up over 12% of the sample.

On this clone itself: No cognate antigen has been identified for it. No base quality values were provided; no much bigger clone lies one nucleotide off.

Input material: PBMCs. The chain is encoded by TRBV10-3 joined to TRBJ2-3, with TRBD1 tentatively as D gene (6 bases match). The TCR sequence derives from a woman under 40 in good health and CMV-seropositive. The sequenced DNA: TGTGCCATCAGAGCCCTAGGGGGTTTTAACACAGATACGCAGTATTTT. Its amino acids are CAIRALGGFNTDTQYF.